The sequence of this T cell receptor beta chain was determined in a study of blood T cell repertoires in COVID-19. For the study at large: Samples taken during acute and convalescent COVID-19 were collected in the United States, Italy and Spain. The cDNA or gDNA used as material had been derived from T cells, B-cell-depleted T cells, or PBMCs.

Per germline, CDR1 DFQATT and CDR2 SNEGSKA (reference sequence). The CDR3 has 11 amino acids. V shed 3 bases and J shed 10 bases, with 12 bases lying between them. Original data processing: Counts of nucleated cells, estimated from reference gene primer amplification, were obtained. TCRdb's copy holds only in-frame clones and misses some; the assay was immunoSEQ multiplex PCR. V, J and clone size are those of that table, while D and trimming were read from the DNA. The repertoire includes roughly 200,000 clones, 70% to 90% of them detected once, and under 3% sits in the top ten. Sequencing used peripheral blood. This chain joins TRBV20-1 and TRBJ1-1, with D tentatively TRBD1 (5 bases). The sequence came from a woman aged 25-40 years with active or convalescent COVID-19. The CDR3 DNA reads TGCAGTGCTAGGGGGCAGCGCGGAGCTTTCTTT. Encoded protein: CSARGQRGAFF.